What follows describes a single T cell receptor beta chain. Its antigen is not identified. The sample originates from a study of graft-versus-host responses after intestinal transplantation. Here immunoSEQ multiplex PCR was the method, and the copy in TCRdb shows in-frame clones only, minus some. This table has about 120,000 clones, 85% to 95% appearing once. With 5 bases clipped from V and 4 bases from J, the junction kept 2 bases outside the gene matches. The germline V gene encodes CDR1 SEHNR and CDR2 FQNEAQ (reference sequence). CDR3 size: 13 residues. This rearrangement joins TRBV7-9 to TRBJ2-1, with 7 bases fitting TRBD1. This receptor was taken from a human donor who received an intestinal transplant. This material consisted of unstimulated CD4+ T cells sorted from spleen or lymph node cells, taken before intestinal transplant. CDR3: CASSRQGYNEQFF. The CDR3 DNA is TGTGCCAGCAGCAGACAGGGTTACAATGAGCAGTTCTTC. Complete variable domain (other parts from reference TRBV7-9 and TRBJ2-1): DTGVSQNPRHKITKRGQNVTFRCDPISEHNRLYWYRQTLGQGPEFLTYFQNEAQLEKSRLLSDRFSAERPKGSFSTLEIQRTEQGDSAMYLCASSRQGYNEQFFGPGTRLTVL.